This T cell receptor beta chain is drawn from a study of blood T cell repertoires in COVID-19. This CDR3 contains 13 residues. The germline gives CDR1 LNHNV, CDR2 YYDKDF (reference sequence). V lost 8 bases and J 2 bases, leaving 9 bases between the germline ends. As handled by the study authors: The authors estimated nucleated cell counts from reference gene primer amplification. Here immunoSEQ multiplex PCR was the method, and the copy in TCRdb shows in-frame clones only, minus some. That table is the source of V, J and clone size, and D and trimming were worked out from the DNA. Of about 89,000 clones in the sample, 72% were seen once.

This sequence joins TRBV15 and TRBJ1-4, with D tentatively TRBD1 (5 bases). The TCR comes from a woman aged 80 or older with acute or convalescent COVID-19. The sequencing input was peripheral blood. DNA of the CDR3: TGTGCCACCCGGAGGGGCACTAATGAAAAACTGTTTTTT. Translation gives CATRRGTNEKLFF.